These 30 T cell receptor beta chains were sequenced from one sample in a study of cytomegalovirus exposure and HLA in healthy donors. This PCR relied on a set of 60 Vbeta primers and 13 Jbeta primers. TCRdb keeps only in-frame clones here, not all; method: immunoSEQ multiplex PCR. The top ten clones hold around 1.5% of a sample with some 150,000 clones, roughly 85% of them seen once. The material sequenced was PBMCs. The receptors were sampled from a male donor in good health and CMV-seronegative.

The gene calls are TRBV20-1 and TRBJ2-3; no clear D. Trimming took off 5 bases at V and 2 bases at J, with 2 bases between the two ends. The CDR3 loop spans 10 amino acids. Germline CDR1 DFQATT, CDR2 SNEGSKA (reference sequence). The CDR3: CSAHTDTQYF. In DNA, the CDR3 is TGCAGTGCTCACACAGATACGCAGTATTTT.

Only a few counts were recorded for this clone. In nucleotides, the CDR3 is TGTGCCAGCAGCCCCGGGACAGGGGCCCAACTCCAAGAGACCCAGTACTTC. It is translated as CASSPGTGAQLQETQYF. The chain employs TRBV5-4 and TRBJ2-5; 10 nucleotides match TRBD1. This CDR3 region has 17 residues. Per germline, CDR1 SGHNT and CDR2 YYREEE (reference sequence). V shed 4 bases and J 1 base; nucleotides not matched to a gene: 10.

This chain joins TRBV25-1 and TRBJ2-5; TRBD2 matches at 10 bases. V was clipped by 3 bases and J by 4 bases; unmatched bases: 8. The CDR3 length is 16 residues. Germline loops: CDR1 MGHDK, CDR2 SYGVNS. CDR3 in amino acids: CASSDPLLAGLETQYF. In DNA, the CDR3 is TGTGCCAGCAGTGACCCTCTACTAGCGGGGTTAGAGACCCAGTACTTC. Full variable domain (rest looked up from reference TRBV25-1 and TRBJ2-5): EADIYQTPRYLVIGTGKKITLECSQTMGHDKMYWYQQDPGMELHLIHYSYGVNSTEKGDLSSESTVSRIRTEHFPLTLESARPSHTSQYLCASSDPLLAGLETQYFGPGTRLLVL.

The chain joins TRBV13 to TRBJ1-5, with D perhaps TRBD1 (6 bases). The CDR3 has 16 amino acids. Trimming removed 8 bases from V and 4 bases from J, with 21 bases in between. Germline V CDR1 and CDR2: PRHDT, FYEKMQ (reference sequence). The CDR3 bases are TGTGCCAGCCCATATGGCGGGGGCAGAGGGAATCAGCCCCAGCATTTT. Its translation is CASPYGGGRGNQPQHF.

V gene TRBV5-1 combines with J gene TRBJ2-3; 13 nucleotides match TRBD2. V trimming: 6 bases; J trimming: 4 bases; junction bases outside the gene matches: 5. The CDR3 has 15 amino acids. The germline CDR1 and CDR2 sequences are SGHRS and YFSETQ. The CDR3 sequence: CASKWGTSGADTQYF. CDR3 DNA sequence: TGCGCCAGCAAATGGGGGACTAGCGGGGCAGATACGCAGTATTTT. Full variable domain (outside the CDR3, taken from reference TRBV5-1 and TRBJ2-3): KAGVTQTPRYLIKTRGQQVTLSCSPISGHRSVSWYQQTPGQGLQFLFEYFSETQRNKGNFPGRFSGRQFSNSRSEMNVSTLELGDSALYLCASKWGTSGADTQYFGPGTRLTVL.

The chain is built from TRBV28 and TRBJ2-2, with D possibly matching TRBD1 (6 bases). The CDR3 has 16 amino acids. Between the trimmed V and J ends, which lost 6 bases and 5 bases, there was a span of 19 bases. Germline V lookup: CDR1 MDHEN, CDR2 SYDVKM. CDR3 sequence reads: CASRPVTGLLTGELFF. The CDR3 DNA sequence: TGTGCCAGCAGGCCTGTAACAGGGTTGCTGACCGGGGAGCTGTTTTTT. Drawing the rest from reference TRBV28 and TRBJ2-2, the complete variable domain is DVKVTQSSRYLVKRTGEKVFLECVQDMDHENMFWYRQDPGLGLRLIYFSYDVKMKEKGDIPEGYSVSREKKERFSLILESASTNQTSMYLCASRPVTGLLTGELFFGEGSRLTVL.

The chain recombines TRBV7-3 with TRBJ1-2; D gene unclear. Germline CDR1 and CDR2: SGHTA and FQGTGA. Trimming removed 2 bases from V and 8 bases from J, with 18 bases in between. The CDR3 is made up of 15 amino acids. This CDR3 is CASSLGPSEGGGYTF. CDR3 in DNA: TGTGCCAGCAGCTTAGGACCTTCGGAGGGCGGCGGCTACACCTTC.

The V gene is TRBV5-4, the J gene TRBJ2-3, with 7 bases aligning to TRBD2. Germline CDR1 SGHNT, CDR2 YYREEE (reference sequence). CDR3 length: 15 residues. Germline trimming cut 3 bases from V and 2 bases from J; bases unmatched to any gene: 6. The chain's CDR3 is CASSSAGTTTDTQYF. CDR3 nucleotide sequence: TGTGCCAGCAGCTCCGCGGGGACTACCACAGATACGCAGTATTTT. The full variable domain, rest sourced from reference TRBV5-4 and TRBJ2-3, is ETGVTQSPTHLIKTRGQQVTLRCSSQSGHNTVSWYQQALGQGPQFIFQYYREEENGRGNFPPRFSGLQFPNYSSELNVNALELDDSALYLCASSSAGTTTDTQYFGPGTRLTVL.

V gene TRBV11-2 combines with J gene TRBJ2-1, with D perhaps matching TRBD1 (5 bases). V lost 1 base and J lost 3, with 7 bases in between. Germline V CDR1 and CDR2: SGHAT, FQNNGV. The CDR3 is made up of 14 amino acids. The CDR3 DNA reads TGTGCCAGCAGCTTAGGGACAAACTACAATGAGCAGTTCTTC. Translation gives CASSLGTNYNEQFF. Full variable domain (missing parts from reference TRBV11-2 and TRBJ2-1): EAGVAQSPRYKIIEKRQSVAFWCNPISGHATLYWYQQILGQGPKLLIQFQNNGVVDDSQLPKDRFSAERLKGVDSTLKIQPAKLEDSAVYLCASSLGTNYNEQFFGPGTRLTVL.

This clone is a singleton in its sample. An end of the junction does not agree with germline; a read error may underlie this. The DNA of the CDR3 is TGTTCCAGCAGCTTAGAAACAGGCGGTGAAGCTTTCTTT. Encoded protein: CSSSLETGGEAFF. This chain connects TRBV7-9 to TRBJ1-1, with TRBD1 as a possible D gene (5 bases). The germline gives CDR1 SEHNR, CDR2 FQNEAQ (reference sequence). The length of the CDR3 is 13 residues.

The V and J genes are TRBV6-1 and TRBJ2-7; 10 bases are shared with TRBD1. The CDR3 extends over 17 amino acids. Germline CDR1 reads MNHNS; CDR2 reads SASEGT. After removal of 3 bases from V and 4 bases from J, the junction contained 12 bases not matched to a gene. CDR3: CASSETLPGQGLYEQYF. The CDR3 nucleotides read TGTGCCAGCAGTGAGACCCTGCCGGGACAGGGGTTATACGAGCAGTACTTC.

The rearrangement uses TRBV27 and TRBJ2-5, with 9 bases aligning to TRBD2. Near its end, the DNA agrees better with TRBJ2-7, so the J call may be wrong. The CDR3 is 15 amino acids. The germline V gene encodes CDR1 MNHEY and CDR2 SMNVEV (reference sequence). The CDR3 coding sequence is TGTGCCAGCAGTTTAGAGCGGGGGGCCTCCTACGAGCAGTACTTC. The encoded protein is CASSLERGASYEQYF.

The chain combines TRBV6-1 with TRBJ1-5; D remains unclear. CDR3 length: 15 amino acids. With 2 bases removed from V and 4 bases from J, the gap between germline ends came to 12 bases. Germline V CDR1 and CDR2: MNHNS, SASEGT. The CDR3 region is CASSEHNRNNQPQHF. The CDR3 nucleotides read TGTGCCAGCAGTGAACATAACAGAAATAATCAGCCCCAGCATTTT.

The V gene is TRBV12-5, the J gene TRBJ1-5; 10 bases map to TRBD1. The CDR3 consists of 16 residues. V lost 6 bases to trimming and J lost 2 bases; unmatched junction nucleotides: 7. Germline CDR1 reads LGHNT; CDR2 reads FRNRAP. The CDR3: CASGLWTGGGNQPQHF. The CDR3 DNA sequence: TGTGCTAGTGGGCTCTGGACAGGGGGAGGCAATCAGCCCCAGCATTTT.

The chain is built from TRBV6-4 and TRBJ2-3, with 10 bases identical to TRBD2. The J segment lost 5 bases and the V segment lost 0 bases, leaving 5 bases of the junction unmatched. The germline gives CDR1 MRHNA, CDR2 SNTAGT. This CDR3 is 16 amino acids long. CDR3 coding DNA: TGTGCCAGCAGTGACTCAACTAGCGGGATTGGAGATACGCAGTATTTT. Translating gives CASSDSTSGIGDTQYF.

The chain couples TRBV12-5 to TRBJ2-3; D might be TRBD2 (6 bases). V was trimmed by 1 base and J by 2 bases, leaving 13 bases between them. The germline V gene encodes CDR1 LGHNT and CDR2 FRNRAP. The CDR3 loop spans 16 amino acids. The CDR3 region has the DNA TGTGCTAGTGGTTTGGGTCTAGCGAGCTTCACAGATACGCAGTATTTT. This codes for CASGLGLASFTDTQYF.

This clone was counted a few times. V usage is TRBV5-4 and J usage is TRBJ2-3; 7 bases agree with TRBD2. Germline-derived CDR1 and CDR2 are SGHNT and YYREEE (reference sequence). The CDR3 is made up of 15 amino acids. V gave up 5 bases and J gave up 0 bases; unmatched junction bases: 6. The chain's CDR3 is CASRDQRGSTDTQYF. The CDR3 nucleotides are TGTGCCAGCAGGGACCAGCGGGGTAGCACAGATACGCAGTATTTT.

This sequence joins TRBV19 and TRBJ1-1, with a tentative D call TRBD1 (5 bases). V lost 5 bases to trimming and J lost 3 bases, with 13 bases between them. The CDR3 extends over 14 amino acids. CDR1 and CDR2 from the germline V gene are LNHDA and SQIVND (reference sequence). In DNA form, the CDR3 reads TGTGCCAGTAGTTTACAGGCGGTGTACACTGAAGCTTTCTTT. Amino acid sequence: CASSLQAVYTEAFF.

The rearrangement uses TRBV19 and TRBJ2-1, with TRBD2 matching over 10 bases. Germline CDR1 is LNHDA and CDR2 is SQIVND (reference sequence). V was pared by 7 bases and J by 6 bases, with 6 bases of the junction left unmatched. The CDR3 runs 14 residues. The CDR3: CASNLLAGSNEQFF. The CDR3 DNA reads TGTGCCAGTAACTTACTAGCGGGGTCCAATGAGCAGTTCTTC.

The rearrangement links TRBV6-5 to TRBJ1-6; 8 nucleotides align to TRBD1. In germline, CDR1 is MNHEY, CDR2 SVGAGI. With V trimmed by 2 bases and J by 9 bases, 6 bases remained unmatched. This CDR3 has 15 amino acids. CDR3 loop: CASSYGDRIGSPLHF. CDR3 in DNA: TGTGCCAGCAGTTACGGGGACAGGATTGGTTCACCCCTCCACTTT.

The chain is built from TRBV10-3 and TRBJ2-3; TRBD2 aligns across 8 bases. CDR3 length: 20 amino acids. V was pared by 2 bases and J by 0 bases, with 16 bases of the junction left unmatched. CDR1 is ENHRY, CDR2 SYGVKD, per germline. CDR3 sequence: CAISERPGTRSPSSTDTQYF. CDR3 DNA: TGTGCCATCAGTGAGCGTCCGGGGACTAGGTCTCCCTCTAGCACAGATACGCAGTATTTT.

This CDR3 reads CAIQGAPSTDTQYF. In DNA form, the CDR3 reads TGTGCCATTCAGGGGGCACCTAGCACAGATACGCAGTATTTT. This chain joins TRBV10-3 and TRBJ2-3, with 8 nucleotides matching TRBD1. The germline V gene encodes CDR1 ENHRY and CDR2 SYGVKD. With 9 bases clipped from V and 0 bases from J, the junction kept 5 bases outside the gene matches. The CDR3 runs to 14 residues.

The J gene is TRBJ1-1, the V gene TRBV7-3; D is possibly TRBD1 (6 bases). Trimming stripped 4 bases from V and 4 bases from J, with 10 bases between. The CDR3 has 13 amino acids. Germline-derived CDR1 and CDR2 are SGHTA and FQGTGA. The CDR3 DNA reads TGTGCCAGCAGCTACACAGGGATCACTGAAGCTTTCTTT. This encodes CASSYTGITEAFF.

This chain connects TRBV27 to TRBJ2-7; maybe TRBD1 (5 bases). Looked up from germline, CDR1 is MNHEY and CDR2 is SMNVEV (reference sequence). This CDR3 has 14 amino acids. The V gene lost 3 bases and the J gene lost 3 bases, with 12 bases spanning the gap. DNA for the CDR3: TGTGCCAGCAGTTTCGGAACAGGTTACTACGAGCAGTACTTC. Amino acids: CASSFGTGYYEQYF.

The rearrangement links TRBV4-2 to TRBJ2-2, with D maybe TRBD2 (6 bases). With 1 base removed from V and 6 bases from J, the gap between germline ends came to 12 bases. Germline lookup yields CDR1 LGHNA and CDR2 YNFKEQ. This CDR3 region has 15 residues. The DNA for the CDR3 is TGTGCCAGCAGCCAAGGGAGGGGCGAGGCCGGGGAGCTGTTTTTT. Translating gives CASSQGRGEAGELFF.

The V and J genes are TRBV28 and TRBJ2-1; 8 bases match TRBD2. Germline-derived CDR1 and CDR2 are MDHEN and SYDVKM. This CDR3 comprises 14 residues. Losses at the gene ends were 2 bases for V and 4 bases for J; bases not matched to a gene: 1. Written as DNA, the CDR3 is TGTGCCAGCAGTTTAGCGGGAGGATACAATGAGCAGTTCTTC. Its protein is CASSLAGGYNEQFF.

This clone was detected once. The CDR3 region has the DNA TGTGCCAGCAGTATAGGAGGACAGGAGGCGAAGACCCAGTACTTC. The encoded protein is CASSIGGQEAKTQYF. The V and J genes are TRBV28 and TRBJ2-5; TRBD1 agrees at 7 bases. Germline V gene sequence: CDR1 MDHEN, CDR2 SYDVKM. The CDR3 has 15 amino acids. With 5 bases clipped from V and 6 bases from J, the junction kept 12 bases outside the gene matches.

DNA of the CDR3: TGTGCCAGCAGCGCCGGGACAGGGGTGGGAGAGACCCAGTACTTC. It translates to CASSAGTGVGETQYF. The chain is built from TRBV6-6 and TRBJ2-5; 10 bases are shared with TRBD1. Per the germline V gene, CDR1 is MNHNY and CDR2 is SVGAGI (reference sequence). This CDR3 comprises 15 residues. Trimming at V came to 6 bases and at J to 4 bases, leaving 8 bases not matched to a gene.

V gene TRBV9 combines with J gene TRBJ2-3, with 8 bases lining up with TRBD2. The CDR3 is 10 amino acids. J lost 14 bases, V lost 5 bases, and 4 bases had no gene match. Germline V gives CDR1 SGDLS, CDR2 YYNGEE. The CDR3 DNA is TGTGCCAGCAGTGGCGGGGGGTTGTATTTT. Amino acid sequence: CASSGGGLYF.

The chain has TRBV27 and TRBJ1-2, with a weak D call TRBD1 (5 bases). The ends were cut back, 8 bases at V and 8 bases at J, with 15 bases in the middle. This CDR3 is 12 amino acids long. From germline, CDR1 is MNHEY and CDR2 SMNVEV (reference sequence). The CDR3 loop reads CASSNGRTGYTF. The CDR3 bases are TGTGCCAGCTCAAATGGGAGGACAGGCTACACCTTC.